This T cell receptor beta chain stems from a study of blood T cell repertoires in COVID-19. Across the whole study: The United States, Italy and Spain provided the acute and convalescent COVID-19 samples. In each case, the material was cDNA or gDNA derived from T cells, B-cell-depleted T cells, or PBMCs.

Germline values: CDR1 LNHDA, CDR2 SQIVND (reference sequence). The CDR3 extends over 17 amino acids. The V gene end was trimmed by 3 bases and the J gene end by 4 bases; junction bases not matched to a gene: 4. How the authors handled the data: Estimation of nucleated cell counts relied on the amplification of reference gene primers. Generated by immunoSEQ multiplex PCR, the TCRdb table keeps only in-frame clones and is missing some. V and J calls and clone size are copied from that table; D and trimming were computed from the DNA. This sample has 200,000 to 300,000 clones, with about 88% found just once.

Material: peripheral blood. The chain uses TRBV19 and TRBJ2-1; 15 bases are a match to TRBD2. This TCR was sampled from a man aged 60-69 years who had recovered from COVID-19. CDR3 sequence reads: CASSIGTSGGIYNEQFF. For the CDR3, the DNA is TGTGCCAGTAGTATCGGGACTAGCGGGGGGATATACAATGAGCAGTTCTTC. The full variable domain, completed using reference TRBV19 and TRBJ2-1, is DGGITQSPKYLFRKEGQNVTLSCEQNLNHDAMYWYRQDPGQGLRLIYYSQIVNDFQKGDIAEGYSVSREKKESFPLTVTSAQKNPTAFYLCASSIGTSGGIYNEQFFGPGTRLTVL.